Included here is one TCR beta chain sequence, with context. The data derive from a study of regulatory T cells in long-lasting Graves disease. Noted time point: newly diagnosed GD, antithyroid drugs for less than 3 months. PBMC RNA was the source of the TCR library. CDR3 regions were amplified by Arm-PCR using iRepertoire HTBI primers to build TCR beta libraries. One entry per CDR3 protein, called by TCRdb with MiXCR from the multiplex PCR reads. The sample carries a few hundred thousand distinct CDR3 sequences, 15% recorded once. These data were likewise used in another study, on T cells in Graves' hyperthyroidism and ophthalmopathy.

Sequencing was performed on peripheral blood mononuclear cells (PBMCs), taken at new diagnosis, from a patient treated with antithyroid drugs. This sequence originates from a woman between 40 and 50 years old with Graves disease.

This chain's CDR3 is CATSGTQGSSNQPQHF. CDR3 DNA: TGTGCCACCAGTGGCACCCAGGGCTCTAGCAATCAGCCCCAGCATTTT. The chain recombines TRBV24-1 with TRBJ1-5; D might be TRBD1 (5 bases). This CDR3 region has 16 residues. CDR1 is KGHDR, CDR2 SFDVKD, per germline. The V end was cut by 5 bases, the J end by 0 bases, with 13 bases between.